This TCR beta chain stems from a study of T cell repertoires in cytomegalovirus infection. TCRdb re-called the reads with MiXCR, one entry per CDR3 protein. This repertoire shows about 280,000 distinct CDR3 sequences, 20% to 25% found once; its top ten account for approximately 20%. Germline CDR1 reads DFQATT; CDR2 reads SNEGSKA (reference sequence). The CDR3 has 12 residues. V lost 5 bases and J lost 5, with 12 bases in between. This clonotype has at least ten counts. Antigen unknown. The sample in question was cultured PBMCs, obtained from culture after CMV antigen stimulation. The V call is TRBV20-1, the J call TRBJ2-5, with no clear D. This clonotype originated in a human donor in good health (CMV status not recorded). Some clones in this sample may be carry-over from other donors' samples. This CDR3 is CSARGSSETQYF. CDR3 DNA: TGCAGTGCTCGCGGATCCAGTGAGACCCAGTACTTC.